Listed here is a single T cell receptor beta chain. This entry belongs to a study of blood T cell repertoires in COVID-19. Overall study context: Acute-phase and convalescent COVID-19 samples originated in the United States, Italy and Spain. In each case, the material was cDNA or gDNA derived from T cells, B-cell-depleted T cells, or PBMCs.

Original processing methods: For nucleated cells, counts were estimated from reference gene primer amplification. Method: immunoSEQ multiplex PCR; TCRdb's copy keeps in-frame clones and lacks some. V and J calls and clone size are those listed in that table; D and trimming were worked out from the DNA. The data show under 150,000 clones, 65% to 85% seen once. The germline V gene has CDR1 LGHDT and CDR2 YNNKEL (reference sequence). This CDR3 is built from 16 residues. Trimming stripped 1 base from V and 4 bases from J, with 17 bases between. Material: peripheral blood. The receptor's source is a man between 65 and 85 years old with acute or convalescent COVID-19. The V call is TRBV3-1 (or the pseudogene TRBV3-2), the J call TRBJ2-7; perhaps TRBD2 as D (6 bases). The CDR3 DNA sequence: TGTGCCAGCAGCCAAGCCGGGACTCGTAACATTTACGAGCAGTACTTC. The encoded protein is CASSQAGTRNIYEQYF.